Listed here are 13 T cell receptor beta chains from one sample, sequenced in a study of OX40 agonist ivuxolimab in advanced cancers. Using immunoSEQ multiplex PCR, the repertoire was profiled, and TCRdb retains in-frame clones only, with some absent. The sample yields about 90,000 clones, approximately 91% seen once. The specimen comprised CD4+ or CD8+ T cells sorted from blood, sampled in a trial of the OX40 agonist ivuxolimab. The source is an adult with an advanced solid tumor such as melanoma, head and neck, liver or kidney cancer.

V usage is TRBV15 and J usage is TRBJ2-3; D unresolved. Germline V gene lookup returns CDR1 LNHNV and CDR2 YYDKDF (reference sequence). The CDR3 runs 16 residues. Trimming removed 0 bases from V and 0 bases from J, with 10 bases in between. CDR3 nucleotides: TGTGCCACCAGCAGAGATCAGGCGGTTAGCACAGATACGCAGTATTTT. It is translated as CATSRDQAVSTDTQYF.

This chain joins TRBV7-2 and TRBJ2-5; 12 nucleotides agree with TRBD2. The CDR3 has 16 amino acids. The germline V gene has CDR1 SGHTA and CDR2 FQGNSA. Germline trimming cut 5 bases from V and 5 bases from J; bases unmatched to any gene: 9. CDR3 amino acids: CASSEGLAGLGETQYF. As DNA, the CDR3 is TGTGCCAGCAGCGAAGGACTAGCGGGATTGGGGGAGACCCAGTACTTC. Variable domain in full (rest from reference TRBV7-2 and TRBJ2-5): GAGVSQSPSNKVTEKGKDVELRCDPISGHTALYWYRQSLGQGLEFLIYFQGNSAPDKSGLPSDRFSAERTGGSVSTLTIQRTQQEDSAVYLCASSEGLAGLGETQYFGPGTRLLVL.

CDR3 amino acids: CASSLAKNIQYF. The DNA of the CDR3 is TGTGCCAGCAGCTTAGCCAAAAACATTCAGTACTTC. V usage is TRBV7-2 and J usage is TRBJ2-4, with D unclear. The CDR3 totals 12 residues. Per germline, CDR1 SGHTA and CDR2 FQGNSA. With 0 bases removed from V and 3 bases from J, the gap between germline ends came to 0 bases.

The chain links TRBV28 to TRBJ2-4; a weak D match, TRBD1 (6 bases). This CDR3 is 14 amino acids long. Deletions cut 7 bases from V and 3 bases from J, with 13 bases between. The germline V gene has CDR1 MDHEN and CDR2 SYDVKM. CDR3 in DNA: TGTGCCAGCATGAGGACAGCGAGCAAAAACATTCAGTACTTC. Translated: CASMRTASKNIQYF. Full variable domain (remainder filled in from reference TRBV28 and TRBJ2-4): DVKVTQSSRYLVKRTGEKVFLECVQDMDHENMFWYRQDPGLGLRLIYFSYDVKMKEKGDIPEGYSVSREKKERFSLILESASTNQTSMYLCASMRTASKNIQYFGAGTRLSVL.

The chain links TRBV6-4 to TRBJ2-7; D possibly corresponds to TRBD1 (6 bases). The V end was cut by 3 bases, the J end by 0 bases, with 6 bases between. CDR3 length equals 13 residues. Germline CDR1 MRHNA, CDR2 SNTAGT. The CDR3 bases are TGTGCCAGCAGTGAGGACAGCTCCTACGAGCAGTACTTC. Amino acid sequence: CASSEDSSYEQYF.

This CDR3 is CASSRRPGQGNEKLFF. The CDR3 DNA is TGTGCCAGTAGTCGACGACCGGGACAGGGGAATGAAAAACTGTTTTTT. The V and J genes are TRBV19 and TRBJ1-4; 10 bases are a match to TRBD1. This CDR3 region has 16 residues. The junction had 8 bases not matched to a gene; V was cut back by 5 bases and J by 5 bases. Germline lookup yields CDR1 LNHDA and CDR2 SQIVND (reference sequence).

This chain connects TRBV4-3 to TRBJ1-4, with unresolved D. The ends were cut back, 0 bases at V and 3 bases at J, with 8 bases in the middle. This CDR3 region has 15 residues. CDR1 and CDR2 (germline): LGHNA, YSLEER. The CDR3 sequence: CASSQDGRANEKLFF. DNA of the CDR3: TGCGCCAGCAGCCAAGATGGGAGAGCTAATGAAAAACTGTTTTTT.

The gene calls are TRBV7-9 and TRBJ1-2; TRBD1 is a possible D gene (6 bases). V lost 2 bases, J lost 8 bases, and 9 bases lay in between. Germline CDR1 and CDR2: SEHNR and FQNEAQ (reference sequence). The CDR3 spans 12 residues. Here the CDR3 DNA reads TGTGCCAGCAGCTTAAGGCAGGGGGGCTACACCTTC. Its translation: CASSLRQGGYTF.

The V call is TRBV9, the J call TRBJ2-1, with 9 bases identical to TRBD2. The CDR3 consists of 15 residues. Germline CDR1 SGDLS, CDR2 YYNGEE. J lost 4 bases, V lost 4 bases, and 6 bases had no gene match. In nucleotides, the CDR3 is TGTGCCAGCAGCTCAAGGCGGGAGGGATACAATGAGCAGTTCTTC. The encoded protein is CASSSRREGYNEQFF.

The chain couples TRBV14 to TRBJ1-2, with D tentatively TRBD1 (6 bases). CDR3 length: 13 residues. CDR1 and CDR2 (germline): SGHDN, FVKESK. Trimming stripped 2 bases from V and 2 bases from J, with 6 bases between. The CDR3 bases are TGTGCCAGCAGCCAAACAGGGAACTATGGCTACACCTTC. Its translation: CASSQTGNYGYTF.

V usage is TRBV11-1 and J usage is TRBJ2-5; 8 nucleotides align to TRBD1. The CDR3 is 17 residues long. CDR1 SGHAT and CDR2 FQDESV come from the germline V gene (reference sequence). J gave up 1 base and V 4 bases, and 11 bases lay outside the gene matches. DNA for the CDR3: TGTGCCAGCAGCTCAACGCCTTCCGGGACAGGCCAAGAGACCCAGTACTTC. It specifies CASSSTPSGTGQETQYF.

The rearrangement links TRBV10-2 to TRBJ2-7; 11 nucleotides match TRBD1. Per the germline V gene, CDR1 is WSHSY and CDR2 is SAAADI. V shed 6 bases and J 6 bases; nucleotides not matched to a gene: 10. CDR3 length: 15 residues. The CDR3 protein is CASSGPGQGAFEQYF. CDR3 DNA sequence: TGCGCCAGCAGCGGGCCTGGACAGGGGGCATTCGAGCAGTACTTC.

J is TRBJ2-7 and V is TRBV19; 14 nucleotides align to TRBD2. The J segment lost 2 bases and the V segment lost 5 bases, leaving 8 bases of the junction unmatched. CDR1 is LNHDA and CDR2 is SQIVND in the germline V gene (reference sequence). This CDR3 spans 17 amino acids. Written as DNA, the CDR3 is TGTGCCAGTAGTCTCATGGGACTAGCGGGAGTCCCCTACGAGCAGTACTTC. It encodes CASSLMGLAGVPYEQYF. Complete variable domain (other parts from reference TRBV19 and TRBJ2-7): DGGITQSPKYLFRKEGQNVTLSCEQNLNHDAMYWYRQDPGQGLRLIYYSQIVNDFQKGDIAEGYSVSREKKESFPLTVTSAQKNPTAFYLCASSLMGLAGVPYEQYFGPGTRLTVT.